This T cell receptor (beta chain) was retrieved from a study of CD8 T cells in ankylosing spondylitis. Study-level points and caveats: The study identified a TCR beta motif of under ten highly homologous variants that appeared characteristic of ankylosing spondylitis blood.

This clonotype showed up many times. The antigen remains unidentified. It was by quantitative 5'-RACE with molecular barcodes that TCR beta libraries were made. MiXCR, applied by TCRdb to the 5' RACE reads, yields one record per CDR3 protein. The table has roughly 42,000 distinct CDR3 sequences, 2.5% to 3.5% seen once. The CDR3 spans 16 residues. The V end was cut by 0 bases, the J end by 0 bases, with 12 bases between. Germline V lookup: CDR1 SGDLS, CDR2 YYNGEE. This TCR came from a male donor with ankylosing spondylitis or in good health (not recorded which). This chain uses TRBV9 with TRBJ1-2, with unresolved D. Specimen: blood, either unsorted or a sorted T cell fraction (not recorded which). CDR3 region: CASSVATGRSNYGYTF. The CDR3 nucleotides are TGTGCCAGCAGCGTAGCTACCGGACGATCTAACTATGGCTACACCTTC.